The 8 T cell receptor beta chains below all came from one sample that was sequenced in a study of blood T cell repertoires in COVID-19 (dated by TCRdb to 2019 to 2021). Library creation used the immunoSEQ multiplex PCR assay. Entries here come from immuneACCESS through TCRdb and include only in-frame sequences with V and J called. Some clones fail to appear in such tables; in the studies checked, an unresolved V gene covers under half of the shortfall, and the cause of the remainder is unknown. This sample is represented by about 120,000 clones; around 90% of them were singletons. The ten most abundant clones make up around 4% of the sample. Input material: peripheral blood. The receptors shown here come from a woman aged 60-70 years with COVID-19, enrolled during active disease.

The chain is built from TRBV6-2 or TRBV6-3 and TRBJ1-1, with D uncertain. The ends were cut back, 2 bases at V and 0 bases at J, with 7 bases in the middle. This CDR3 has 14 residues. Germline V CDR1 and CDR2: MNHEY, SVGEGT. The CDR3 coding sequence is TGTGCCAGCAGTTACCGCAGTCTGAACACTGAAGCTTTCTTT. Amino acids: CASSYRSLNTEAFF.

This rearrangement joins TRBV7-9 to TRBJ1-2; 9 nucleotides agree with TRBD1. The germline V gene encodes CDR1 SEHNR and CDR2 FQNEAQ (reference sequence). The length of the CDR3 is 16 residues. V lost 4 bases and J lost 4; bases outside the gene matches: 10. The CDR3 loop reads CASSSPGTGTSYGYTF. In nucleotides, the CDR3 is TGTGCCAGCAGCTCTCCCGGGACAGGGACCTCCTATGGCTACACCTTC.

This clone was detected only a few times. The chain employs TRBV19 and TRBJ1-5; no clear D. Germline CDR1 is LNHDA and CDR2 is SQIVND (reference sequence). CDR3 size: 15 residues. The ends were cut back, 3 bases at V and 0 bases at J, with 9 bases in the middle. The CDR3 DNA reads TGTGCCAGTAGTATTGCGGGATTTAGCAATCAGCCCCAGCATTTT. It encodes CASSIAGFSNQPQHF.

The chain carries TRBV5-1 and TRBJ1-1; D not certain. Trimming took off 4 bases at V and 0 bases at J, with 19 bases between the two ends. Germline V gene sequence: CDR1 SGHRS, CDR2 YFSETQ. This CDR3 spans 17 amino acids. The CDR3 coding sequence is TGCGCCAGCAGCCTCGGTGTGGCCCCGGAGATGAACACTGAAGCTTTCTTT. Translated, it gives CASSLGVAPEMNTEAFF.

The J gene is TRBJ2-7, the V gene TRBV27, with D perhaps matching TRBD1 (6 bases). The V and J ends lost 5 bases and 3 bases respectively, with 26 bases between them. The CDR3 extends over 18 amino acids. The V gene's germline CDR1 is MNHEY and CDR2 SMNVEV (reference sequence). The CDR3 region has the DNA TGTGCCAGCAGTCCCAAATCAGCGCCAGGGGCCAAGAACTACGAGCAGTACTTC. Amino acids: CASSPKSAPGAKNYEQYF.

This chain connects TRBV3-1 (or the pseudogene TRBV3-2) to TRBJ2-2; 7 bases align to TRBD1. The J segment lost 2 bases and the V segment lost 7 bases, leaving 7 bases of the junction unmatched. CDR1 is LGHDT, CDR2 YNNKEL, per germline (reference sequence). The CDR3 length is 15 residues. The chain's CDR3 is CASKPRQGNTGELFF. The CDR3 bases are TGTGCCAGCAAACCGCGACAGGGTAACACCGGGGAGCTGTTTTTT.

The chain carries TRBV13 and TRBJ1-3; TRBD1 matches 7 bases. V dropped 4 bases and J dropped 1; count of bases not matched to a gene: 1. This CDR3 spans 14 amino acids. Germline CDR1 and CDR2: PRHDT and FYEKMQ (reference sequence). The chain's CDR3 is CASSSGQSGNTIYF. CDR3 DNA sequence: TGTGCCAGCAGCTCGGGACAGTCTGGAAACACCATATATTTT.

This chain joins TRBV27 and TRBJ2-1; D possibly corresponds to TRBD2 (5 bases). CDR3 length: 17 residues. CDR1 MNHEY and CDR2 SMNVEV come from the germline V gene (reference sequence). V was clipped by 1 base and J by 2 bases, with 15 bases between them. In DNA, the CDR3 is TGTGCCAGCAGTTTATTCGGGAACACCGGGGCCTACAATGAGCAGTTCTTC. This translates into CASSLFGNTGAYNEQFF.